A single T cell receptor beta chain is shown here with its context. The source of the sample is a study of control samples from healthy donors and cancer patients. Libraries were prepared by immunoSEQ multiplex PCR; TCRdb keeps only in-frame clonotypes and omits some of them. The profile shows some 67,000 clones, about 90% of them singletons. Germline V gives CDR1 LNHDA, CDR2 SQIVND (reference sequence). The CDR3 contains 17 residues. The V gene end was trimmed by 6 bases and the J gene end by 6 bases; junction bases not matched to a gene: 15. The TCR was taken from a woman aged 45-65 years with head and neck cancer. The chain has TRBV19 and TRBJ1-5; TRBD1 aligns across 9 bases. Sequenced input: PBMCs. CDR3 loop: CASRWGQGEWGGQPQHF. CDR3 sequence (DNA): TGTGCCAGTAGATGGGGACAGGGAGAGTGGGGTGGTCAGCCCCAGCATTTT.